The rows below give T cell receptor beta chains drawn from one sample of a study of CD8+CD57+ T cells in acquired aplastic anemia. TCRdb re-derived calls from the reads in MiXCR, one entry per CDR3 protein. The sample has about 95,000 distinct CDR3 sequences, about 67% seen once. Sequencing input: sorted CD4+, CD8+, or CD8+CD57+ T cells (not recorded which) from PBMCs. The receptor source for this set is a human donor with aplastic anemia. The conserved cysteine and the conserved F or W are not part of the CDR3 here.

ASSFGGGENGYT,TRBV5-1,TRBJ1-2
ASKPTGPNTGELF,TRBV19,TRBJ2-2
SARVADNEQF,TRBV20-1,TRBJ2-1
ATSDWGIGNTGELF,TRBV24-1,TRBJ2-2
SVEGTRAGGETQY,TRBV29-1,TRBJ2-5
ASSRGQGGEKLF,TRBV19,TRBJ1-4
SAQDRGGETQY,TRBV20-1,TRBJ2-5
ASSFTPTDTQY,TRBV7-8,TRBJ2-3
ATSEPDRADEQF,TRBV2,TRBJ2-1
ASSPGVYSNQPQH,TRBV19,TRBJ1-5
ASSRQGASYNEQF,TRBV5-1,TRBJ2-1
SVYPGPEAF,TRBV29-1,TRBJ1-1
SASSSGESSYNEQF,TRBV20-1,TRBJ2-1
ASSLGQRYEQY,TRBV7-9,TRBJ2-7
ASSLRDMPYEQY,TRBV7-9,TRBJ2-7
ASSSGRAYEQY,TRBV7-9,TRBJ2-7
ASSVSTGIQETQY,TRBV9,TRBJ2-5
ASSLLGDETQY,TRBV7-6,TRBJ2-5
ASSLEGTDNSPLH,TRBV11-2,TRBJ1-6
ATPSGTGVWEQY,TRBV10-1,TRBJ2-7
SASWQVNYGYT,TRBV20-1,TRBJ1-2
ASSGQIANEQF,TRBV5-1,TRBJ2-1
SVNRGPYNEQF,TRBV29-1,TRBJ2-1
ASRRDRNTEAF,TRBV10-1,TRBJ1-1
ASSWGRNTEAF,TRBV7-8,TRBJ1-1
SAKRGNEKLF,TRBV20-1,TRBJ1-4
ATSGPSAGPTGELF,TRBV24-1,TRBJ2-2
ATSGVAGMSYNEQF,TRBV24-1,TRBJ2-1
ASSMRGTPSAPADTQY,TRBV19,TRBJ2-3
ASSWREGVNEQF,TRBV19,TRBJ2-1
AINPGRTTDTQY,TRBV10-3,TRBJ2-3
ASTGTGVGYT,TRBV2,TRBJ1-2
SVRLQDYGYT,TRBV29-1,TRBJ1-2
SVVGGDRGGHYGYT,TRBV29-1,TRBJ1-2
ATSSLAGGPGGDTQY,TRBV15,TRBJ2-3
AISGTSGGSTDTQY,TRBV10-3,TRBJ2-3
SERDQKNYEQY,TRBV20-1,TRBJ2-7
ASSLTTGGEAF,TRBV7-9,TRBJ1-1
SARDISVGYGYT,TRBV20-1,TRBJ1-2
SVEGVSSSYEQY,TRBV29-1,TRBJ2-7
ASRVGGGSETQY,TRBV7-9,TRBJ2-5
ASSVGQGPAGELF,TRBV9,TRBJ2-2
ASRDRGSPYEQY,TRBV2,TRBJ2-7
ASRFTPSSYEQY,TRBV2,TRBJ2-7
SARPRTTYEQY,TRBV20-1,TRBJ2-7
ASSLEGGTTEAF,TRBV5-1,TRBJ1-1
ASSLARDGSYEQY,TRBV7-4,TRBJ2-7
ASSDLGQGWGTEAF,TRBV25-1,TRBJ1-1
ASSRGYSYNEQF,TRBV10-1,TRBJ2-1
ASSSRLVTEQF,TRBV19,TRBJ2-1
ASSTGGGETPLH,TRBV19,TRBJ1-6
ATSRDKTVSGYT,TRBV15,TRBJ1-2
SVERQGYGYT,TRBV29-1,TRBJ1-2